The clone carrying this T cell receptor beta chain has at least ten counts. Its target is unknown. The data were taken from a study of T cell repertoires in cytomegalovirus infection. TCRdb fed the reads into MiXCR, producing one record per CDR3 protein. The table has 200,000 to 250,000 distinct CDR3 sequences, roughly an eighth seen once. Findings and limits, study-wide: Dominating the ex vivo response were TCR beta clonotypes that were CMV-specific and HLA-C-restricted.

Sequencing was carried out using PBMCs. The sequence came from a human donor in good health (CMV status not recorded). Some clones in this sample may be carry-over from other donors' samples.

This CDR3 reads CSVGSPGSEKLFF. CDR3 sequence (DNA): TGCAGCGTTGGATCTCCAGGGTCTGAAAAACTGTTTTTT. The chain employs TRBV29-1 and TRBJ1-4; TRBD1 might be the D (5 bases). CDR3 length equals 13 residues. V dropped 4 bases and J dropped 7 bases, with 13 bases sitting between them. Germline values: CDR1 SQVTM, CDR2 ANQGSEA.